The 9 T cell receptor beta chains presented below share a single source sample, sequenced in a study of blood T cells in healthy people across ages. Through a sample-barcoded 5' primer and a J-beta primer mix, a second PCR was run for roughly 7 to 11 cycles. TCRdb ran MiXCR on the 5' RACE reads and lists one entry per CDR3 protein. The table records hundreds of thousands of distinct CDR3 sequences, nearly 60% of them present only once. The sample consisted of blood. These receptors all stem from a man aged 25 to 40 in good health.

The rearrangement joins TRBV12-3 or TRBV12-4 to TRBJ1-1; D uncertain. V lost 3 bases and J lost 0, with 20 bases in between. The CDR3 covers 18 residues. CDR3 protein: CASSFTLWPAPMNTEAFF. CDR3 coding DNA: TGTGCCAGCAGTTTCACCCTTTGGCCAGCGCCCATGAACACTGAAGCTTTCTTT.

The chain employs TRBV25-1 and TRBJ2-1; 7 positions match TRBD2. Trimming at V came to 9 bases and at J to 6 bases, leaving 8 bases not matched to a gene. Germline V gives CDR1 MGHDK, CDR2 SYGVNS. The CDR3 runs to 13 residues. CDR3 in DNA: TGTGCCAGGCGCTACGGCGGGGGCAATGAGCAGTTCTTC. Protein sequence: CARRYGGGNEQFF.

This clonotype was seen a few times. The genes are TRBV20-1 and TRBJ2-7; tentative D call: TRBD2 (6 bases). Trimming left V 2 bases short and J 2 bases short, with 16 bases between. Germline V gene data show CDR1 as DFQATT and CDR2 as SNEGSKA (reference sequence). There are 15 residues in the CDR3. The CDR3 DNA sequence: TGCAGTGCTAGATGGTCCATGGCGGGAACCTACGAGCAGTACTTC. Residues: CSARWSMAGTYEQYF.

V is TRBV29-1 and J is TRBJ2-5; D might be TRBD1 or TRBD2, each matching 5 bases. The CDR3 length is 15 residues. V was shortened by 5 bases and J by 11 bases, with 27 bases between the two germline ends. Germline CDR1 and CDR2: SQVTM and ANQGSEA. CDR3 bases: TGCAGCGTTCCCGGATGGGGGAGAAAGTGGGATGAGCAGTACTTC. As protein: CSVPGWGRKWDEQYF.

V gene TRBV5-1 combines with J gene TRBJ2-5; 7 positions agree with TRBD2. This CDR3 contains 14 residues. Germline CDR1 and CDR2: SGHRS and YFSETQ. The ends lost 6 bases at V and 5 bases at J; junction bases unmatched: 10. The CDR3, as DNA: TGCGCCAGCACTTGGTCGGGGGGTCGGGAGACCCAGTACTTC. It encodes CASTWSGGRETQYF.

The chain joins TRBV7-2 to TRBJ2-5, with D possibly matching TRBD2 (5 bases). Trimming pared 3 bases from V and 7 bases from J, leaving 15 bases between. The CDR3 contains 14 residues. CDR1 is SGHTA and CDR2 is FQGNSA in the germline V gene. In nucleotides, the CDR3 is TGTGCCAGCAGCTTCGGACTCGAGGCGGGGACCCAGTACTTC. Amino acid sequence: CASSFGLEAGTQYF.

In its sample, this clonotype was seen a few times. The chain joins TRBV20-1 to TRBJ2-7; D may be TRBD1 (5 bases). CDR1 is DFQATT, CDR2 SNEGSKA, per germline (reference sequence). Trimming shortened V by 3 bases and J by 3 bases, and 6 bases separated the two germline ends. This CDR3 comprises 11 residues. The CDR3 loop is CSARGLYEQYF. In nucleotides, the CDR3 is TGCAGTGCTAGGGGGCTCTACGAGCAGTACTTC.

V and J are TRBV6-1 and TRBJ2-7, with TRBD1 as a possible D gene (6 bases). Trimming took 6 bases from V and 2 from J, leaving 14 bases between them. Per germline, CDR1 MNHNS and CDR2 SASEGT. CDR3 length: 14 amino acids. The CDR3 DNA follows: TGTGCCAGCAGACCTAGGACAGCAGCCTACGAGCAGTACTTC. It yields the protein CASRPRTAAYEQYF.

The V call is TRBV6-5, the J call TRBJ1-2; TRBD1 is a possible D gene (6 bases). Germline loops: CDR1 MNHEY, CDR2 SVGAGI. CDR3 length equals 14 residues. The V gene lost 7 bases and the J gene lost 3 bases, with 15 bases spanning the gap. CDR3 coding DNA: TGTGCCAGCACCCCGGCAGGGGAGTACTATGGCTACACCTTC. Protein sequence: CASTPAGEYYGYTF.